A single sample gave rise to the 26 T cell receptor beta chains below, sequenced in a study of human T cells and chemical hapten exposure. This sample's time point: pre-sensitization, week 0. Treatment given: therapeutic diphenylcyclopropenone sensitization with weekly scalp DPC. TCRdb itself ran the RACE reads through MiXCR, one entry per CDR3 protein. The table includes around 300,000 distinct CDR3 sequences, 5% to 6.5% detected once. The sample was whole blood, taken in connection with sensitization to the hapten diphenylcyclopropenone (DPC). The receptor set was obtained from a young woman with alopecia areata. Some clones in this sample may be carry-over from other donors' samples.

This clonotype was recorded many times. The chain joins TRBV6-6 to TRBJ1-6; tentative D call: TRBD1 (5 bases). CDR1 and CDR2 (germline): MNHNY, SVGAGI (reference sequence). V was shortened by 0 bases and J by 14 bases, with 23 bases between the two germline ends. This CDR3 spans 17 amino acids. CDR3 in amino acids: CASSYSSYRSPGGALHF. CDR3 sequence (DNA): TGTGCCAGCAGTTACTCGTCCTACAGGAGCCCGGGAGGGGCCCTCCACTTT.

This chain uses TRBV25-1 with TRBJ1-3, with TRBD1 matching over 7 bases. Germline V gene sequence: CDR1 MGHDK, CDR2 SYGVNS. The CDR3 extends over 15 amino acids. The J segment lost 4 bases and the V segment lost 1 base, leaving 4 bases of the junction unmatched. The CDR3 sequence: CASSEFDRAGNTIYF. The DNA of the CDR3 is TGTGCCAGCAGTGAATTTGACAGGGCCGGAAACACCATATATTTT.

The rearrangement uses TRBV20-1 and TRBJ1-6; a possible D gene is TRBD1 (6 bases). CDR1 and CDR2 (germline): DFQATT, SNEGSKA (reference sequence). V lost 1 base, J lost 7 bases, and 23 bases lay in between. The CDR3 is 18 residues long. The CDR3 DNA reads as TGCAGTGCTAGAGCGGCTCTTACGGGGGGCGGATCGAATTCACCCCTCCACTTT. Its translation: CSARAALTGGGSNSPLHF.

In this sample, this clonotype turned up a few times. The genes are TRBV20-1 and TRBJ2-1; maybe TRBD2 (5 bases). This CDR3 is built from 14 residues. CDR1 is DFQATT, CDR2 SNEGSKA, per germline (reference sequence). V was cut by 3 bases and J by 5 bases, with 14 bases left in between. CDR3 in DNA: TGCAGTGCTAGTTCGCCCCCCGGGAACAATGAGCAGTTCTTC. It is translated as CSASSPPGNNEQFF.

In this sample, this clonotype turned up many times. The chain uses TRBV7-2 and TRBJ2-3; 8 nucleotides line up with TRBD2. The CDR3 extends over 14 amino acids. The germline V gene has CDR1 SGHTA and CDR2 FQGNSA. J was trimmed by 4 bases and V by 5 bases; bases with no gene match: 5. The CDR3 spells CASSPGLESDTQYF. DNA for the CDR3: TGTGCCAGCAGCCCGGGACTAGAGTCAGATACGCAGTATTTT.

In its sample, this clonotype was seen many times. The chain is built from TRBV13 and TRBJ2-2, with D uncertain. The CDR3 is 16 residues long. Looked up from germline, CDR1 is PRHDT and CDR2 is FYEKMQ (reference sequence). Trimming took 3 bases from V and 6 from J, leaving 17 bases between them. The CDR3 sequence is CASSFNHGGRPGELFF. The CDR3 DNA is TGTGCCAGCAGCTTCAATCACGGCGGACGACCCGGGGAGCTGTTTTTT. Full variable domain (remainder filled in from reference TRBV13 and TRBJ2-2): AAGVIQSPRHLIKEKRETATLKCYPIPRHDTVYWYQQGPGQDPQFLISFYEKMQSDKGSIPDRFSAQQFSDYHSELNMSSLELGDSALYFCASSFNHGGRPGELFFGEGSRLTVL.

V and J are TRBV7-2 and TRBJ2-3; 10 nucleotides align to TRBD2. Per germline, CDR1 SGHTA and CDR2 FQGNSA. The CDR3 is 15 residues long. With V trimmed by 6 bases and J by 6 bases, 9 bases remained unmatched. The CDR3 DNA is TGTGCCAGCAGGAGCGGGGGGGTAGTTTTGGATACGCAGTATTTT. This translates into CASRSGGVVLDTQYF.

There are a few counts of this clonotype. The CDR3 nucleotides read TGTGCCAGCAGCTTGGTTATACGTGGGGATGAGCAGTTCTTC. Its protein is CASSLVIRGDEQFF. This chain joins TRBV7-2 and TRBJ2-1; no firm D call. CDR1 is SGHTA and CDR2 is FQGNSA in the germline V gene. This CDR3 is built from 14 residues. Trimming took off 3 bases at V and 8 bases at J, with 14 bases between the two ends.

Ten or more counts support this clonotype. The genes are TRBV7-2 and TRBJ1-1; D remains ambiguous. The CDR3 spans 14 residues. CDR1 is SGHTA and CDR2 is FQGNSA in the germline V gene. Trimming shortened V by 4 bases and J by 0 bases, and 9 bases separated the two germline ends. The CDR3 loop reads CASSSQFMNTEAFF. CDR3 nucleotides: TGTGCCAGCAGCTCCCAGTTCATGAACACTGAAGCTTTCTTT.

The chain links TRBV6-6 to TRBJ1-2; no definite D call. Trimming removed 6 bases from V and 3 bases from J, with 11 bases in between. Germline CDR1 MNHNY, CDR2 SVGAGI (reference sequence). The CDR3 length is 13 residues. For the CDR3, the DNA is TGTGCCAGCAGCCCTCAGCTACACTATGGCTACACCTTC. This sequence encodes CASSPQLHYGYTF.

This clonotype occurred many times. The rearrangement links TRBV7-2 to TRBJ2-4; TRBD1 matches at 9 bases. Germline CDR1 reads SGHTA; CDR2 reads FQGNSA. Trimming took 3 bases from V and 10 from J; bases not matched to a gene: 22. CDR3 length: 19 amino acids. The CDR3 sequence is CASSFWTGAVRGSNMIQYF. The CDR3 DNA follows: TGTGCCAGCAGCTTTTGGACAGGGGCTGTCAGGGGGTCAAACATGATTCAGTACTTC.

This clonotype was found many times. The V gene is TRBV24-1, the J gene TRBJ1-5; no clear D. CDR1 is KGHDR, CDR2 SFDVKD, per germline. This CDR3 has 13 residues. Deletions cut 3 bases from V and 10 bases from J, with 12 bases between. CDR3: CATSDNPGQPQHF. The CDR3 DNA is TGTGCCACCAGTGATAACCCAGGTCAACCCCAGCATTTT.

This clonotype was observed a handful of times. The rearrangement uses TRBV12-3 or TRBV12-4 and TRBJ2-4, with 9 bases matching TRBD1. CDR3 length equals 15 residues. With V trimmed by 6 bases and J by 4 bases, 7 bases remained unmatched. The CDR3 nucleotides are TGTGCCAGCAGCTATTCCGACAGGGGGAAAAACATTCAGTACTTC. Translation gives CASSYSDRGKNIQYF.

This clonotype was counted many times. V is TRBV20-1 and J is TRBJ2-7; D possibly corresponds to TRBD2 (6 bases). Germline CDR1 is DFQATT and CDR2 is SNEGSKA (reference sequence). The CDR3 totals 12 residues. The ends were cut back, 4 bases at V and 2 bases at J, with 9 bases in the middle. In DNA, the CDR3 is TGCAGTGCTAAGGAGGGTGCCTACGAGCAGTACTTC. Its protein is CSAKEGAYEQYF.

This clonotype was seen at least ten times. The CDR3 reads CASSRATGTEAFF. The CDR3, as DNA: TGTGCCAGCAGCCGGGCCACGGGCACTGAAGCTTTCTTT. V usage is TRBV3-1 and J usage is TRBJ1-1; D is uncertain. The germline V gene encodes CDR1 LGHDT and CDR2 YNNKEL (reference sequence). Trimming cost V 4 bases and J 4 bases, with 10 bases left between them. The CDR3 contains 13 residues.

There are a few counts of this clonotype. The chain carries TRBV7-9 and TRBJ1-1; possibly TRBD1 for D (5 bases). The CDR3 is 14 amino acids. The germline V gene has CDR1 SEHNR and CDR2 FQNEAQ (reference sequence). Trimming pared 7 bases from V and 3 bases from J, leaving 15 bases between. CDR3 in DNA: TGTGCCAGCAACCCAAACGCGGGGCACACTGAAGCTTTCTTT. Its translation: CASNPNAGHTEAFF.

The chain's CDR3 is CSVVQDFYEQYF. The DNA of the CDR3 is TGCAGTGTTGTACAGGATTTCTACGAGCAGTACTTC. J is TRBJ2-7 and V is TRBV20-1; D is perhaps TRBD1 (5 bases). Germline values: CDR1 DFQATT, CDR2 SNEGSKA (reference sequence). The CDR3 loop spans 12 amino acids. With 7 bases removed from V and 3 bases from J, the gap between germline ends came to 13 bases.

This clonotype was observed at least ten times. The chain is built from TRBV6-2 or TRBV6-3 and TRBJ2-7, with D perhaps given as TRBD1 or TRBD2 (5 bases each). The CDR3 is 14 amino acids. V dropped 5 bases and J dropped 3 bases, with 14 bases sitting between them. Germline loops: CDR1 MNHEY, CDR2 SVGEGT. CDR3 sequence: CASSPGRINYEQYF. In nucleotides, the CDR3 is TGTGCCAGCAGTCCGGGACGGATTAACTACGAGCAGTACTTC.

This clonotype was picked up many times. The chain employs TRBV18 and TRBJ2-7, with 9 bases that match TRBD2. V dropped 5 bases and J dropped 3; count of bases not matched to a gene: 2. From germline, CDR1 is KGHSH and CDR2 LQKENI. This CDR3 spans 13 amino acids. In nucleotides, the CDR3 is TGTGCCAGCTCAAGCGGGGGGAGCTACGAGCAGTACTTC. This gives the protein CASSSGGSYEQYF.

The sample holds many counts of this clonotype. The chain employs TRBV18 and TRBJ1-1, with 9 bases matching TRBD1. Germline assignment: CDR1 KGHSH and CDR2 LQKENI. The CDR3 totals 14 residues. The junction had 1 base not matched to a gene; V was cut back by 4 bases and J by 1 base. For the CDR3, the DNA is TGTGCCAGCTCACGACAGGGGGAGAACACTGAAGCTTTCTTT. Protein: CASSRQGENTEAFF.

This clonotype has a handful of counts. V gene TRBV12-3 or TRBV12-4 combines with J gene TRBJ1-2; D ambiguous. This CDR3 is 13 amino acids long. Trimming took off 7 bases at V and 3 bases at J, with 12 bases between the two ends. The CDR3 region is CASKLGSDYGYTF. For the CDR3, the DNA is TGTGCCAGCAAACTTGGGTCGGACTATGGCTACACCTTC.

The chain combines TRBV20-1 with TRBJ1-6, with 7 bases fitting TRBD1. The CDR3 is 14 residues long. CDR1 is DFQATT and CDR2 is SNEGSKA in the germline V gene (reference sequence). Trimming took 6 bases from V and 6 from J; bases not matched to a gene: 8. This chain's CDR3 is CSAVRDRTNSPLHF. Written as DNA, the CDR3 is TGCAGTGCGGTCCGGGACAGAACTAATTCACCCCTCCACTTT.

V usage is TRBV20-1 and J usage is TRBJ1-2, with a possible D match to TRBD1 (5 bases). The CDR3 has 15 amino acids. V lost 7 bases, J lost 8 bases, and 26 bases lay in between. Germline CDR1 reads DFQATT; CDR2 reads SNEGSKA (reference sequence). The CDR3 region has the DNA TGCAGTGGGGCCTCACATTCGACAGCCTCTACGGGCTACACCTTC. Encoded protein: CSGASHSTASTGYTF.

This clonotype was found many times. As DNA, the CDR3 is TGTGCCAGCAGTGTTCTCGTAGAGGGTACGCAGTATTTT. This sequence encodes CASSVLVEGTQYF. The V call is TRBV2, the J call TRBJ2-3, with D possibly TRBD2 on 5 matching bases. Trimming removed 4 bases at V and 8 bases at J, with 13 bases between. The CDR3 sequence is 13 residues long. Germline lookup yields CDR1 SNHLY and CDR2 FYNNEI.

Many counts were recorded for this clonotype. V gene TRBV12-3 or TRBV12-4 combines with J gene TRBJ1-1, with D possibly TRBD1 on 6 matching bases. This CDR3 is 13 amino acids long. The V gene lost 7 bases and the J gene lost 0 bases, with 9 bases spanning the gap. CDR3: CASNGGLNTEAFF. The CDR3 coding sequence is TGTGCCAGCAACGGGGGCCTGAACACTGAAGCTTTCTTT.

V is TRBV18 and J is TRBJ1-5; no reliable D call. V was trimmed by 0 bases and J by 4 bases, leaving 10 bases between them. This CDR3 has 15 residues. In germline, CDR1 is KGHSH, CDR2 LQKENI. The CDR3 reads CASSPPNSNNQPQHF. The DNA of the CDR3 is TGTGCCAGCTCACCACCAAACAGCAATAATCAGCCCCAGCATTTT.